This is a list of T cell receptor beta chains from one sample in a study of blood T cell repertoires in COVID-19. The data were produced by immunoSEQ multiplex PCR, yet TCRdb's version contains in-frame clones alone and is incomplete. The sample yields about 97,000 clones, more than 75% seen once. The sequenced sample consisted of peripheral blood. The receptors stem from a man aged 60 to 69 with active or convalescent COVID-19. Each CDR3 is given with its conserved first and last residue. Fields, in order: clone size, J gene, V gene, D gene, CDR3 DNA, CDR3 protein. A D gene is named only where the DNA matches it firmly. Size is omitted from some rows. Given values are once, few, many or a class for expanded clones.

>.|TRBJ2-2|TRBV28|TRBD2
TGTGCCAGCACCCGCGGACTAGCTGCGAACACCGGGGAGCTGTTTTTT
CASTRGLAANTGELFF
>.|TRBJ2-3|TRBV5-1|TRBD2
TGCGCCAGCAGCTTGCTAGCGGGAGTGGGCACAGATACGCAGTATTTT
CASSLLAGVGTDTQYF
>.|TRBJ1-3|TRBV5-1|.
TGCGCCAGCAGCTTGGTGGCGGGCTCTGGAAACACCATATATTTT
CASSLVAGSGNTIYF
>few|TRBJ2-2|TRBV6-6|.
TGTGCCAGCAAACTTACGAACACCGGGGAGCTGTTTTTT
CASKLTNTGELFF
>.|TRBJ1-5|TRBV7-9|.
TGTGCCAGCAGTTCCCAGGGCTCCAATCAGCCCCAGCATTTT
CASSSQGSNQPQHF
>.|TRBJ1-2|TRBV24-1|.
TGTGCCACCAGTGACCCAGGGCACCCTAACTATGGCTACACCTTC
CATSDPGHPNYGYTF
>few|TRBJ1-1|TRBV4-2|.
TGTGCCAGCAGCCAAGACCCGGGGGTGAACACTGAAGCTTTCTTT
CASSQDPGVNTEAFF
>.|TRBJ1-2|TRBV5-6|.
TGTGCCAGCACTCCAACGTGGGCAGGGCCCCTGGAGGGCTACACCTTC
CASTPTWAGPLEGYTF
>.|TRBJ2-7|TRBV2|.
TGTGCCAGCAGTGCCCACAACTTC
CASSAHNF
>.|TRBJ2-7|TRBV6-1|TRBD2
TGTGCCAGCAGTGAACCAGGGTCGACTAGCCCCTACGAGCAGTACTTC
CASSEPGSTSPYEQYF
>.|TRBJ1-6|TRBV4-1|TRBD1
TGCGCCAGCAGCCAAACCCGGGGGACAGGGGTCAATTCACCCCTCCACTTT
CASSQTRGTGVNSPLHF
>.|TRBJ1-6|TRBV6-5|.
TGTGCCAGCACCGGGACGGGGGGTTCACCCCTCCACTTT
CASTGTGGSPLHF
>.|TRBJ2-5|TRBV6-5|TRBD1
TGTGCCAGCAGTAAGCGGGACAGGGGGGAGACCCAGTACTTC
CASSKRDRGETQYF
>medium-sized|TRBJ1-1|TRBV19|.
TGTGCCAGTACCGTGGGGCAGGGGAGGAACACTGAAGCTTTCTTT
CASTVGQGRNTEAFF
>.|TRBJ1-5|TRBV28|TRBD1
TGTGCCAGCAACCCAGGACAGGGGAGTAATCAGCCCCAGCATTTT
CASNPGQGSNQPQHF
>.|TRBJ2-3|TRBV5-5|TRBD2
TGTGCCAGCAGCAACCGACTAGCGGGGGGCACAGATACGCAGTATTTT
CASSNRLAGGTDTQYF
>.|TRBJ1-3|TRBV6-5|TRBD1
TGTGCCAGCTGGCGGACAGGGGGCTCTGGAAACACCATATATTTT
CASWRTGGSGNTIYF
>few|TRBJ2-1|TRBV6-5|.
TGTGCCAGCAGTTACGATTATGAGGGATCCTACAATGAGCAGTTCTTC
CASSYDYEGSYNEQFF
>.|TRBJ1-5|TRBV5-5|TRBD1
TGTGCCAGCAGCTTGGGCCCGACAGGGGGGAATCAGCCCCAGCATTTT
CASSLGPTGGNQPQHF
>.|TRBJ1-2|TRBV6-5|.
TGTGCCAGCAGGTCTCCCAGGGGCCGTATTGGAGGCTACACCTTC
CASRSPRGRIGGYTF
>.|TRBJ2-1|TRBV6-5|TRBD2
TGTGCCAGCAGTTACTCCGGACTAGCGGGAGCAGAGGAGCAGTTCTTC
CASSYSGLAGAEEQFF
>.|TRBJ2-4|TRBV4-3|TRBD1
TGCGCCAGCAGCCAAGCACAGGGGCTCGGGAACATTCAGTACTTC
CASSQAQGLGNIQYF
>.|TRBJ2-1|TRBV2|.
TGTGCCAGCAGTGAAGACGTCCTTAGCTCCTACAATGAGCAGTTCTTC
CASSEDVLSSYNEQFF
>.|TRBJ2-7|TRBV6-5|TRBD2
TGTGCCAGCTCTTTGCGGGAGGGCCGCTCCTACGAGCAGTACTTC
CASSLREGRSYEQYF
>.|TRBJ2-7|TRBV11-2|.
TGTGCCAGCAGCTTAGATTCCCGCTACGAGCAGTACTTC
CASSLDSRYEQYF
>.|TRBJ2-1|TRBV5-6|TRBD1
TGTGCCAGCAGCCTGGATAGGGGGCGACTCAATGAGCAGTTCTTC
CASSLDRGRLNEQFF
>.|TRBJ1-2|TRBV6-6|.
TGTGCCAGCAGCAGCCTGGGTGGGAGCTATGGCTACACCTTC
CASSSLGGSYGYTF
>.|TRBJ2-5|TRBV11-2|TRBD2
TGTGCCAGCAGCCCCGGTGGGCTAGCGGCCCAAGAGACCCAGTACTTC
CASSPGGLAAQETQYF
>once|TRBJ2-1|TRBV5-1|TRBD2
TGCGCCAGCAGCCCCCAAACTAGCGGGACCTATGAGCAGTTCTTC
CASSPQTSGTYEQFF
>.|TRBJ2-3|TRBV5-5|.
TGTGCCAGCAGCCTACAGCCTACAGATACGCAGTATTTT
CASSLQPTDTQYF
>.|TRBJ1-4|TRBV7-2|.
TGTGCCAGCAGCCCCCGGGGGGCCAGAAGGAGCGAAAAACTGTTTTTT
CASSPRGARRSEKLFF
>.|TRBJ1-5|TRBV19|.
TGTGCCAGTAGTACCCACACCGGGGGTCAGGGTTATCAGCCCCAGCATTTT
CASSTHTGGQGYQPQHF
>.|TRBJ2-1|TRBV6-5|.
TGTGCCAGCAGTTACAACGGGGGCAATGAGCAGTTCTTC
CASSYNGGNEQFF
>.|TRBJ2-3|TRBV5-5|.
TGTGCCAGCAGCCCCCAGAGGGTGGATACGCAGTATTTT
CASSPQRVDTQYF
>.|TRBJ2-3|TRBV30|.
TGTGCCTGGAGTGAATGGGACACAAACACAGATACGCAGTATTTT
CAWSEWDTNTDTQYF
>.|TRBJ1-2|TRBV7-6|.
TGTGCCAGCAGCCAACAGGGTATGGATGGCTACACCTTC
CASSQQGMDGYTF
>.|TRBJ2-3|TRBV7-8|.
TGTGCCAGCAGCTTAGCCAGAACAGATACGCAGTATTTT
CASSLARTDTQYF
>.|TRBJ2-3|TRBV14|.
TGTGCCAGCAGCCAGGCGGTGGTAGCAGTGACAGATACGCAGTATTTT
CASSQAVVAVTDTQYF
>.|TRBJ1-6|TRBV2|TRBD1
TGTGCCAGCAGCGGGGGACAGGGTACTTCACCCCTCCACTTT
CASSGGQGTSPLHF
>few|TRBJ1-2|TRBV11-1|TRBD1
TGTGCCAGCAGCGAATCCGGGACAGGGGTTGGCTACACCTTC
CASSESGTGVGYTF
>.|TRBJ1-2|TRBV6-2/TRBV6-3|.
TGTGCCAGCAGCCTCCAATATGGCTACACCTTC
CASSLQYGYTF
>.|TRBJ2-1|TRBV6-2/TRBV6-3|.
TGTGCCAGCAGTTACAGGGGCTCCTACAATGAGCAGTTCTTC
CASSYRGSYNEQFF
>once|TRBJ1-4|TRBV7-2|TRBD1
TGTGCCAGCAGTCCCGGGACAGGGCTTGAAAAACTGTTTTTT
CASSPGTGLEKLFF
>.|TRBJ2-3|TRBV5-3|TRBD1
TGTGCCAGAAGGCTGACAGGGGCAGATACGCAGTATTTT
CARRLTGADTQYF
>.|TRBJ2-6|TRBV6-5|.
TGTGCCAGCAGTTACGAGGGAGCGCGGGGGGCCAACGTCCTGACTTTC
CASSYEGARGANVLTF
>few|TRBJ2-1|TRBV19|TRBD2
TGTGCCAGTAGTTCCCAGCGGGAGAAAAACTACAATGAGCAGTTCTTC
CASSSQREKNYNEQFF